These 27 T cell receptor beta chains share one sample of origin, sequenced in a study of response to subunit inactivated influenza vaccine (dated by TCRdb to between 2017 and 2018). The library was obtained by RT-PCR. Data came from an Illumina HiSeq 2500. The public reads were quality trimmed at Q25 with fastp and then assembled into clones with MiXCR by TCRdb, keeping productive beta chains. Rows with one shared CDR3 protein collapse into an entry with the most common genes and DNA. Recorded for this sample are some 640,000 distinct CDR3 sequences; approximately 15% of them occurred a single time. Of the sample, around 6.5% falls within the top ten clones. The sample here was PBMCs from blood, taken less than 15 days before vaccination. The source is a middle-aged man who received an inactivated influenza vaccine. Donor details come from another sample of the same person, matched by shared clones.

This chain uses TRBV4-3 with TRBJ2-1; no clear D. The CDR3 is made up of 14 amino acids. The V end was cut by 0 bases, the J end by 2 bases, with 5 bases between. Germline V CDR1 and CDR2: LGHNA, YSLEER. Here the CDR3 reads CASSQETTYNEQFF. Written as DNA, the CDR3 is TGCGCCAGCAGCCAAGAGACAACCTACAATGAGCAGTTCTTC.

V is TRBV15 and J is TRBJ2-2; D possibly matches TRBD1 or TRBD2 (7 bases each). Per germline, CDR1 LNHNV and CDR2 YYDKDF (reference sequence). The CDR3 is 17 amino acids. Trimming shortened V by 0 bases and J by 6 bases, and 17 bases separated the two germline ends. DNA of the CDR3: TGTGCCACCAGCAGAGAAGGCGACAGGGAGGGGCCCGGGGAGCTGTTTTTT. Translating gives CATSREGDREGPGELFF.

Remarks on this clonotype: The junction does not match germline at one end; this may be a read error. This chain's CDR3 is CVSSVVGNLAGTLGEQFF. Here the CDR3 DNA reads TGTGTCAGCAGCGTAGTGGGTAACCTAGCGGGTACCCTCGGTGAGCAGTTCTTC. V and J are TRBV9 and TRBJ2-1, with 8 bases lining up with TRBD2. This CDR3 has 18 residues. Germline lookup yields CDR1 SGDLS and CDR2 YYNGEE.

This clonotype was detected a few times. The V and J genes are TRBV12-3 or TRBV12-4 and TRBJ2-7; TRBD2 agrees at 11 bases. The V segment lost 5 bases and the J segment 6 bases; nucleotides outside the gene matches: 9. This CDR3 is built from 15 residues. The CDR3 bases are TGTGCCAGCAGTGGAATAGCGGGAGGGATCGGCGAGCAGTACTTC. It yields the protein CASSGIAGGIGEQYF.

This clonotype was detected many times. The V gene is TRBV7-9, the J gene TRBJ1-1, with D tentatively TRBD1 (5 bases). V lost 3 bases to trimming and J lost 1 base, with 6 bases between them. There are 13 residues in the CDR3. CDR1 SEHNR and CDR2 FQNEAQ come from the germline V gene (reference sequence). The CDR3 sequence is CASSFQGNTEAFF. The CDR3, as DNA: TGTGCCAGCAGCTTTCAGGGGAACACTGAAGCTTTCTTT.

This clonotype was counted between two and nine times. The chain couples TRBV12-3 or TRBV12-4 to TRBJ1-2; the D is unclear. This CDR3 has 13 residues. The V end lost 4 bases, the J end lost 4 bases, and 10 bases lay between the germline ends. The CDR3 loop is CASSYGEAYGYTF. CDR3 nucleotide sequence: TGTGCCAGCAGTTATGGAGAAGCCTATGGCTACACCTTC.

The chain carries TRBV11-1 and TRBJ2-3; 8 nucleotides align to TRBD1. This CDR3 contains 14 residues. The trim removed 5 bases at V and 9 bases at J, leaving 10 bases unmatched. Germline CDR1 SGHAT, CDR2 FQDESV (reference sequence). CDR3 loop: CASSPGQGRSTQYF. The CDR3 nucleotides read TGTGCCAGCAGCCCTGGACAGGGAAGGAGCACGCAGTATTTT. Filled out from reference TRBV11-1 and TRBJ2-3, the complete variable domain reads EAEVAQSPRYKITEKSQAVAFWCDPISGHATLYWYRQILGQGPELLVQFQDESVVDDSQLPKDRFSAERLKGVDSTLKIQPAELGDSAMYLCASSPGQGRSTQYFGPGTRLTVL.

The chain employs TRBV18 and TRBJ2-1; either TRBD1 or TRBD2 may supply D (5 bases each). The CDR3 loop spans 15 amino acids. CDR1 and CDR2 (germline): KGHSH, LQKENI. The germline V and J ends were trimmed by 5 bases and 7 bases, with 18 bases remaining between them. As DNA, the CDR3 is TGTGCCAGCTCATGGGACGGCGTCCCTGGGAATGAGCAGTTCTTC. Protein sequence: CASSWDGVPGNEQFF.

The chain uses TRBV5-1 and TRBJ2-7; weak D call: TRBD1 (5 bases). Trimming cost V 9 bases and J 1 base, with 14 bases left between them. This CDR3 is 13 amino acids long. Germline lookup yields CDR1 SGHRS and CDR2 YFSETQ. In nucleotides, the CDR3 is TGCGCCAACCCCACCAGGGTGTCCTACGAGCAGTACTTC. Translated, it gives CANPTRVSYEQYF.

This clonotype showed up just a few times. This chain links TRBV20-1 with TRBJ1-4, with D hard to call. Germline V gene sequence: CDR1 DFQATT, CDR2 SNEGSKA (reference sequence). V lost 5 bases and J 3 bases, leaving 16 bases between the germline ends. The CDR3 is 15 residues long. In nucleotides, the CDR3 is TGCAGTGCTTCCCGCAGCGCGGGGTCTAATGAAAAACTGTTTTTT. Translated: CSASRSAGSNEKLFF.

This clonotype occurred a few times. This chain joins TRBV6-1 and TRBJ2-2, with 7 bases lining up with TRBD2. The J segment lost 5 bases and the V segment lost 6 bases, leaving 12 bases of the junction unmatched. Germline CDR1 MNHNS, CDR2 SASEGT. The CDR3 consists of 16 residues. CDR3 sequence: CASRRSWQGGTGELFF. CDR3 coding DNA: TGTGCCAGCAGGCGGAGTTGGCAGGGAGGGACCGGGGAGCTGTTTTTT.

The V gene is TRBV7-9, the J gene TRBJ2-5; 14 bases agree with TRBD2. After removal of 4 bases from V and 5 bases from J, the junction contained 6 bases not matched to a gene. Germline V gene data show CDR1 as SEHNR and CDR2 as FQNEAQ (reference sequence). The CDR3 extends over 16 amino acids. The CDR3 DNA reads TGTGCCAGCAGCTCGATGACTAGCGGGGGGGTCGAGACCCAGTACTTC. Its protein product is CASSSMTSGGVETQYF.

The table lists this clonotype with a few counts. The chain combines TRBV6-1 with TRBJ1-2, with D uncertain. CDR1 is MNHNS and CDR2 is SASEGT in the germline V gene. The CDR3 has 13 amino acids. Between the trimmed V and J ends, which lost 7 bases and 7 bases, there was a span of 16 bases. The CDR3 DNA reads TGTGCCAGCATTAGAAGGAGGGATGCTGGCTACACCTTC. It specifies CASIRRRDAGYTF.

The gene calls are TRBV7-2 and TRBJ2-1, with D possibly matching TRBD2 (6 bases). The CDR3 has 16 residues. V shed 4 bases and J shed 1 base, with 14 bases lying between them. Germline V gene sequence: CDR1 SGHTA, CDR2 FQGNSA. The CDR3 bases are TGTGCCAGCAGCTCTACTCCGGGACTTTCCTACAATGAGCAGTTCTTC. It translates to CASSSTPGLSYNEQFF.

The gene calls are TRBV19 and TRBJ2-7, with 7 nucleotides matching TRBD2. With V trimmed by 7 bases and J by 3 bases, 9 bases remained unmatched. The germline V gene encodes CDR1 LNHDA and CDR2 SQIVND (reference sequence). The CDR3 extends over 14 amino acids. The CDR3 bases are TGTGCCAGTAACCCATCGGGGGGACGCTACGAGCAGTACTTC. Translating gives CASNPSGGRYEQYF.

The J gene is TRBJ2-7, the V gene TRBV29-1; 9 bases fit TRBD2. CDR3 length: 13 amino acids. After removal of 4 bases from V and 4 bases from J, the junction contained 5 bases not matched to a gene. CDR1 is SQVTM, CDR2 ANQGSEA, per germline. CDR3: CSVGGLAGYEQYF. The CDR3 coding sequence is TGCAGCGTTGGGGGACTAGCCGGATACGAGCAGTACTTC.

V gene TRBV6-5 combines with J gene TRBJ2-7; 7 positions agree with TRBD2. CDR1 and CDR2 from the germline V gene are MNHEY and SVGAGI. V gave up 4 bases and J gave up 6 bases; unmatched junction bases: 6. The CDR3 extends over 13 amino acids. DNA of the CDR3: TGTGCCAGCAGTTCCCGACTAGCAGCCGAGCAGTACTTC. It specifies CASSSRLAAEQYF.

Only a few counts were recorded for this clonotype. The rearrangement joins TRBV6-4 to TRBJ2-3, with D uncertain. The CDR3 loop spans 14 amino acids. Germline CDR1 MRHNA, CDR2 SNTAGT. The V end was cut by 6 bases, the J end by 2 bases, with 12 bases between. CDR3 sequence: CASSPQAFTDTQYF. CDR3 DNA sequence: TGTGCCAGCAGCCCGCAGGCCTTCACAGATACGCAGTATTTT.

This clonotype showed up just a few times. The chain couples TRBV20-1 to TRBJ2-7; D may correspond to TRBD1 or TRBD2 (5 bases each). The CDR3 is made up of 14 amino acids. The V gene's germline CDR1 is DFQATT and CDR2 SNEGSKA (reference sequence). V dropped 6 bases and J dropped 3 bases, with 18 bases sitting between them. CDR3 residues: CSARSREGGYEQYF. DNA for the CDR3: TGCAGTGCCAGGAGCAGGGAAGGAGGCTACGAGCAGTACTTC.

J is TRBJ2-3 and V is TRBV15, with D uncertain. The length of the CDR3 is 15 residues. V dropped 0 bases and J dropped 2 bases, with 9 bases sitting between them. Per the germline V gene, CDR1 is LNHNV and CDR2 is YYDKDF (reference sequence). CDR3 protein: CATSRDGRTTDTQYF. CDR3 nucleotide sequence: TGTGCCACCAGCAGAGACGGACGGACCACAGATACGCAGTATTTT. The complete variable domain, with remaining parts taken from reference TRBV15 and TRBJ2-3, reads DAMVIQNPRYQVTQFGKPVTLSCSQTLNHNVMYWYQQKSSQAPKLLFHYYDKDFNNEADTPDNFQSRRPNTSFCFLDIRSPGLGDTAMYLCATSRDGRTTDTQYFGPGTRLTVL.

This clonotype was observed a handful of times. The rearrangement joins TRBV6-2 or TRBV6-3 to TRBJ1-1, with a possible D match to TRBD1 (5 bases). The V and J ends lost 4 bases and 5 bases respectively, with 17 bases between them. CDR1 and CDR2 (germline): MNHEY, SVGEGT. This CDR3 comprises 15 residues. CDR3 in amino acids: CASSFPPQGRTEAFF. The CDR3 nucleotides are TGTGCCAGCAGTTTCCCCCCGCAGGGACGGACTGAAGCTTTCTTT.

This clonotype was observed many times. J is TRBJ2-7 and V is TRBV5-1, with D uncertain. The CDR3 is 12 residues long. Trimming cost V 3 bases and J 7 bases, with 11 bases left between them. The germline V gene has CDR1 SGHRS and CDR2 YFSETQ. CDR3 coding DNA: TGCGCCAGCAGCTACTTGATGGGGGAGCAGTACTTC. It yields the protein CASSYLMGEQYF.

This chain links TRBV7-2 with TRBJ1-5, with no clear D. The CDR3 is 13 residues long. Trimming shortened V by 2 bases and J by 1 base, and 3 bases separated the two germline ends. Germline lookup yields CDR1 SGHTA and CDR2 FQGNSA. The CDR3 loop reads CASSLISNQPQHF. The CDR3 DNA sequence: TGTGCCAGCAGCTTAATAAGCAATCAGCCCCAGCATTTT.

Concerning this clonotype: This could be a read error, since a much larger clone is one nucleotide away. The chain couples TRBV12-3 or TRBV12-4 to TRBJ2-5; D gene ambiguous. Trimming pared 8 bases from V and 2 bases from J, leaving 21 bases between. The CDR3 has 16 amino acids. The CDR3: CASGLRWGIGQETQYF. Here the CDR3 DNA reads TGTGCCAGCGGTCTACGATGGGGTATTGGACAAGAGACCCAGTACTTC.

The sample holds a few counts of this clonotype. The rearrangement joins TRBV6-5 to TRBJ2-5; the match to TRBD1 covers 8 bases. The germline gives CDR1 MNHEY, CDR2 SVGAGI. Trimming took 2 bases from V and 5 from J; bases not matched to a gene: 7. The CDR3 is 15 amino acids. CDR3 in DNA: TGTGCCAGCAGTTACACTGACAGGGGTAGTGAGACCCAGTACTTC. Its protein product is CASSYTDRGSETQYF.

CDR3 sequence reads: CSARVGLAGLRSYNEQFF. In DNA form, the CDR3 reads TGCAGTGCTAGAGTAGGACTAGCGGGCTTAAGATCCTACAATGAGCAGTTCTTC. The rearrangement joins TRBV20-1 to TRBJ2-1, with 11 positions matching TRBD2. The V gene's germline CDR1 is DFQATT and CDR2 SNEGSKA (reference sequence). The length of the CDR3 is 18 residues. Trimming took 1 base from V and 1 from J; bases not matched to a gene: 9.

V usage is TRBV7-2 and J usage is TRBJ2-3; no firm D call. Germline CDR1 reads SGHTA; CDR2 reads FQGNSA. V was trimmed by 4 bases and J by 3 bases, leaving 17 bases between them. CDR3 length: 16 amino acids. The CDR3 DNA is TGTGCCAGCAGCTCTGGACCCGTTCAACAAACAGATACGCAGTATTTT. It specifies CASSSGPVQQTDTQYF.